Below, 8 T cell receptor beta chains from the same sample are listed, as sequenced in a study of T-cell reconstitution after alpha-beta-depleted transplantation in children. Researchers prepared the TCRbeta library using unique molecular identifiers, the study reports. TCRdb ran MiXCR on the PCR reads and lists one entry per CDR3 protein. This table has 100,000 or so distinct CDR3 sequences, 20% to 25% appearing once. Sequenced material: PBMCs, taken before TCRalphabeta/CD19-depleted stem cell transplant. These receptors all come from a boy between 2 and 10 years old with acute lymphoblastic leukemia, due to receive a stem cell transplant.

The J gene is TRBJ2-7, the V gene TRBV3-1, with TRBD1 matching 7 bases. Losses at the gene ends were 8 bases for V and 6 bases for J; bases not matched to a gene: 19. CDR3 size: 16 residues. Germline V gives CDR1 LGHDT, CDR2 YNNKEL (reference sequence). The CDR3 coding sequence is TGTGCCAGCCAAGGACAGAACCTACTCTCAGGGGGCGAGCAGTACTTC. It translates to CASQGQNLLSGGEQYF.

V usage is TRBV24-1 and J usage is TRBJ2-1, with TRBD1 matching 10 bases. The CDR3 is made up of 14 amino acids. CDR1 is KGHDR and CDR2 is SFDVKD in the germline V gene. The V gene end was trimmed by 4 bases and the J gene end by 5 bases; junction bases not matched to a gene: 1. The CDR3 nucleotides are TGTGCCACCAGTGAGGACAGGGGGAACAATGAGCAGTTCTTC. Translated, it gives CATSEDRGNNEQFF.

The rearrangement links TRBV28 to TRBJ1-1; D unresolved. CDR1 MDHEN and CDR2 SYDVKM come from the germline V gene. The V end lost 5 bases, the J end lost 8 bases, and 9 bases lay between the germline ends. The CDR3 covers 11 residues. The CDR3 DNA reads TGTGCCAGCAGTCGCCAGAGAGAAGCTTTCTTT. This codes for CASSRQREAFF.

The chain combines TRBV20-1 with TRBJ2-7, with D maybe TRBD1 (6 bases). Germline lookup yields CDR1 DFQATT and CDR2 SNEGSKA (reference sequence). V was shortened by 5 bases and J by 3 bases, with 8 bases between the two germline ends. This CDR3 region has 11 residues. CDR3 protein: CSAPRGYEQYF. CDR3 in DNA: TGCAGTGCTCCCAGGGGCTACGAGCAGTACTTC.

The CDR3 nucleotides read TGTGCCAGCAGCCCCTTAGCTCTTACCCAGTACTTC. It yields the protein CASSPLALTQYF. The chain combines TRBV28 with TRBJ2-5; D gene unclear. Germline V gene sequence: CDR1 MDHEN, CDR2 SYDVKM. This CDR3 spans 12 amino acids. Trimming removed 6 bases from V and 8 bases from J, with 13 bases in between.

V usage is TRBV6-5 and J usage is TRBJ2-2; 7 bases align to TRBD1. Germline-derived CDR1 and CDR2 are MNHEY and SVGAGI. The CDR3 totals 12 residues. V lost 10 bases, J lost 4 bases, and 3 bases stayed unmatched. CDR3 bases: TGTGCCACTCACAGGGGCACCGGGGAGCTGTTTTTT. Translated: CATHRGTGELFF.

In this sample, this clonotype turned up once. The CDR3 bases are TGTGCCTGGAAGGACACCGGGGAGCTGTTTTTT. Its translation: CAWKDTGELFF. The rearrangement links TRBV30 to TRBJ2-2; unclear D gene. Germline-derived CDR1 and CDR2 are GTSNPN and SVGIG (reference sequence). The CDR3 contains 11 residues. Trimming stripped 4 bases from V and 3 bases from J, with 3 bases between.

The chain employs TRBV10-2 and TRBJ1-2, with 10 bases lining up with TRBD1. Per the germline V gene, CDR1 is WSHSY and CDR2 is SAAADI. Unmatched junction bases numbered 5, after V lost 0 bases and J lost 4 bases. This CDR3 is 16 amino acids long. The chain's CDR3 is CASSESSGTGAYGYTF. CDR3 in DNA: TGCGCCAGCAGTGAGTCCTCCGGGACAGGGGCCTATGGCTACACCTTC.